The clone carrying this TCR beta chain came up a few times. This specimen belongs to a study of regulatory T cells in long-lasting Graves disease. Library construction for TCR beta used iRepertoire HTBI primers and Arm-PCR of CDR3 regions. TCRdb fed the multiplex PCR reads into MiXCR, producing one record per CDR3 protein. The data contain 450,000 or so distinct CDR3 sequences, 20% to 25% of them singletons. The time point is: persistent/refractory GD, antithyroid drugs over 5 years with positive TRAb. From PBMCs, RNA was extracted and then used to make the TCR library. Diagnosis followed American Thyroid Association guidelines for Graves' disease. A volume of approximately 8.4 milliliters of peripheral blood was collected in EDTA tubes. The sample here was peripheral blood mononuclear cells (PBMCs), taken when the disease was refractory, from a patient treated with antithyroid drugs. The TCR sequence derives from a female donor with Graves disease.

The CDR3 DNA sequence: TGTGCCAGCATTGGGGAGCCCGGGGAGCTGTTTTTT. Translation gives CASIGEPGELFF. The chain carries TRBV27 and TRBJ2-2, with a tentative D call TRBD2 (5 bases). V was shortened by 7 bases and J by 6 bases, with 9 bases between the two germline ends. The CDR3 covers 12 residues. Germline V gene sequence: CDR1 MNHEY, CDR2 SMNVEV (reference sequence).